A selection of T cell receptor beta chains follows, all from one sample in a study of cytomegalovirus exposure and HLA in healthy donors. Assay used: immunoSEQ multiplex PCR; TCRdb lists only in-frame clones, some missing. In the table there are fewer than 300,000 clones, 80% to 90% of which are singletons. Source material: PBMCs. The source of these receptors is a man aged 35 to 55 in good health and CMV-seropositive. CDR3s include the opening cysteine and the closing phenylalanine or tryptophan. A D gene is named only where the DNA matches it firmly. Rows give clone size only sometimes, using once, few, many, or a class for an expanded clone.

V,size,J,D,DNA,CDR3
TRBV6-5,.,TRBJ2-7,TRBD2,TGTGCCAGCAGTCCCCCCCGGGAGGGCCGGGTCGAGCAGTACTTC,CASSPPREGRVEQYF
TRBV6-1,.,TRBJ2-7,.,TGTGCCAGCAGGATAACAGTGGCCTACGAGCAGTACTTC,CASRITVAYEQYF
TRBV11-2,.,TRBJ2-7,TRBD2,TGTGCCAGCAAGTTTAGACTAGCGCCCTCCTACGAGCAGTACTTC,CASKFRLAPSYEQYF
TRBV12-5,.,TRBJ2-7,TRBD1,TGTGCTAGTGGTTTGGACACAGGGGCGGCCTACGAGCAGTACTTC,CASGLDTGAAYEQYF
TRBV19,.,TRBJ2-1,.,TGTGCCAGTAGTATAGGGGCAGGGATGGACTACAATGAGCAGTTCTTC,CASSIGAGMDYNEQFF
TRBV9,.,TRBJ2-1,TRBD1,TGTGCCAGCAGCGCCGCTGTTAACGGGGACAGGGGATACAATGAGCAGTTCTTC,CASSAAVNGDRGYNEQFF
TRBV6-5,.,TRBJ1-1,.,TGTGCCAGCAGTTACTCGAACACCGGGGGCACTGAAGCTTTCTTT,CASSYSNTGGTEAFF
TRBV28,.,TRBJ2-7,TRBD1,TGTGCCAGCAGTTTAGGACAGGGTATAAGCTCCTACGAGCAGTACTTC,CASSLGQGISSYEQYF
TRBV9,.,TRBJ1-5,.,TGTGCCAGCAGCGCAGGATTTAGCAATCAGCCCCAGCATTTT,CASSAGFSNQPQHF
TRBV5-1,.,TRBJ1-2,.,TGCGCCAGTAGTAATTCCCAGGGGAGCGATGGCTACACCTTC,CASSNSQGSDGYTF
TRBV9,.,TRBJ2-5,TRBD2,TGTGCCAGCAGCGCAGGGACTAGGACCCCGGAGACCCAGTACTTC,CASSAGTRTPETQYF
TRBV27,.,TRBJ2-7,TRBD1,TGTGCCAGCAGTTGGGGGACAGGTAGCCTCTACGAGCAGTACTTC,CASSWGTGSLYEQYF
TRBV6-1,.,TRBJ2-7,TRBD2,TGTGCCAGCAGCCTAGCGGGAGTGGATTACGAGCAGTACTTC,CASSLAGVDYEQYF
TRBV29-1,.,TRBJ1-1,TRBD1,TGCAGCGTTAAGGGACAGGGCAGGACCGAAGCTTTCTTT,CSVKGQGRTEAFF
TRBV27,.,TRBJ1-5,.,TGTGCCAGCAGTTTAAGGGGGACCGCCGGGGCGTATAGCAATCAGCCCCAGCATTTT,CASSLRGTAGAYSNQPQHF
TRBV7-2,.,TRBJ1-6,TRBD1,TGTGCCAGCAGCGGACAGGGGCAACGTAATTCACCCCTCCACTTT,CASSGQGQRNSPLHF
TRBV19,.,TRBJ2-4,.,TGTGCCAGTAGTCCTCATAGCGCCCTAGCCAAAAACATTCAGTACTTC,CASSPHSALAKNIQYF
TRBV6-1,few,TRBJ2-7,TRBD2,TGTGCCAGCACCCGGGCGGTAGCGGGAGTCTACGAGCAGTACTTC,CASTRAVAGVYEQYF
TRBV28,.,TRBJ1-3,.,TGTGCCAGCAGTTCCCTATTACTCGGCTCTGGAAACACCATATATTTT,CASSSLLLGSGNTIYF
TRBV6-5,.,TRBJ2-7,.,TGTGCCAGCAGGGGGACACTTGATTCCGAGCAGTACTTC,CASRGTLDSEQYF
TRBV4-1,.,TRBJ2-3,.,TGCGCCAGCAGCCAAGATCTAGGGGCAGGCACAGATACGCAGTATTTT,CASSQDLGAGTDTQYF
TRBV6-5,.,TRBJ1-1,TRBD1,TGTGCCAGCAGTTACACACAGGGGTTGACTGAAGCTTTCTTT,CASSYTQGLTEAFF
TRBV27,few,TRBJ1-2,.,TGTGCCAGCAGTATTGGACTGGGGAGGGGTGGCTACACCTTC,CASSIGLGRGGYTF
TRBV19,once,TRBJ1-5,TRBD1,TGTGCCAGTAGTAAGACCGGGACAGGGATCCAGCCCCAGCATTTT,CASSKTGTGIQPQHF
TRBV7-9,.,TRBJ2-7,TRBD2,TGTGCCAGCAGCTTGTTAACCGGGACTAGCGGGAGTCGCGAGCAGTACTTC,CASSLLTGTSGSREQYF
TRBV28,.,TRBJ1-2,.,TGTGCCAGCAGTTTTTTTCGCCTCAGGGGTGCGGCTAACTATGGCTACACCTTC,CASSFFRLRGAANYGYTF
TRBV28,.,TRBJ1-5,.,TGTGCCAGCATTCGGACATTTGATCAGCCCCAGCATTTT,CASIRTFDQPQHF
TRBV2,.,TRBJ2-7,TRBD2,TGTGCCAGCACTACCCTTAGCGGGAGCTACGAGCAGTACTTC,CASTTLSGSYEQYF
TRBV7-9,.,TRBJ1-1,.,TGTGCCAGCAGTCCGGGTCTGGGGGGAACTGAAGCTTTCTTT,CASSPGLGGTEAFF
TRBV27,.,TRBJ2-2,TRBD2,TGTGCCAGCAGTTTAGGGATAGCGGGGGGCGGGGAGCTGTTTTTT,CASSLGIAGGGELFF
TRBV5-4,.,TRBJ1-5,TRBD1,TGTGCCAGCAGCATGGGGCAGGGGGAACAGCCCCAGCATTTT,CASSMGQGEQPQHF
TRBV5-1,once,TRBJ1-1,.,TGCGCCAGCAGCCTCCGGGAGGGGTCTATGAACACTGAAGCTTTCTTT,CASSLREGSMNTEAFF
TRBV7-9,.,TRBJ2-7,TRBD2,TGTGCCAGCAGCTTAGGGAACGGCTATACTAGCGGGAGCTCCTACGAGCAGTACTTC,CASSLGNGYTSGSSYEQYF
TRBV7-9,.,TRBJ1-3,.,TGTGCCAGCAGCTTACAGGGAGGCGCGCATGGAAACACCATATATTTT,CASSLQGGAHGNTIYF
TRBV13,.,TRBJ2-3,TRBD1,TGTGCCAGCAGCTTAGAGCGGACAGGGGGCGCAGATACGCAGTATTTT,CASSLERTGGADTQYF
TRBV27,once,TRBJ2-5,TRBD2,TGTGCCAGCACGCTACTAGCGGGAGGTATCGAGACCCAGTACTTC,CASTLLAGGIETQYF
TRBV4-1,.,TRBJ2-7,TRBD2,TGCGCCAGCAGCCATCCCGGACTAGCGGAGCTATACGAGCAGTACTTC,CASSHPGLAELYEQYF
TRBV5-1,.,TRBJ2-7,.,TGCGCCAGCAGCCAACCTAGAAGGGGAATCTCCTACGAGCAGTACTTC,CASSQPRRGISYEQYF
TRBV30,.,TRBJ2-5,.,TGTGCCTGGAGTGTGTTGGGAGGTGAGACCCAGTACTTC,CAWSVLGGETQYF
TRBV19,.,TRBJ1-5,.,TGTGCCAGTAGTATAGGGACAGAGTATAGCAATCAGCCCCAGCATTTT,CASSIGTEYSNQPQHF
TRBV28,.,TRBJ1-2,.,TGTGCCAGCAGTTTCTACGGAGGGAACTATGGCTACACCTTC,CASSFYGGNYGYTF
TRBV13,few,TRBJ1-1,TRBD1,TGTGCCAGCAGCCGGACAGGGGTGTTGGACACTGAAGCTTTCTTT,CASSRTGVLDTEAFF
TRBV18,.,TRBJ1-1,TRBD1,TGTGCCAGCTCACACATGACAGGGCCCTCGAACACTGAAGCTTTCTTT,CASSHMTGPSNTEAFF
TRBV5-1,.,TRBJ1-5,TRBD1,TGCGCCAGCAGCATAGACCCGGGACAGGGACAGCCCCAGCATTTT,CASSIDPGQGQPQHF
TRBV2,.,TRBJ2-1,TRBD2,TGTGCCAGCAGTGAAGTCTGGCGGGGGTTCTACAATGAGCAGTTCTTC,CASSEVWRGFYNEQFF
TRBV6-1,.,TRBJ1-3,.,TGTGCCAGCATAACCGGAGGGTCGGACGGAAACACCATATATTTT,CASITGGSDGNTIYF
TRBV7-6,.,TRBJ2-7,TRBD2,TGTGCCAGCAGCCTAGCGGGAGACCTCTACGAGCAGTACTTC,CASSLAGDLYEQYF
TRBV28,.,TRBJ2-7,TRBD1,TGTGCCAGCAGTCCTACCGGGACAGGGGTAGGGTACGAGCAGTACTTC,CASSPTGTGVGYEQYF
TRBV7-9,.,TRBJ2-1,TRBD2,TGTGCCAGCAGCTCCTTGGTAGCGGGAGCCTACAATGAGCAGTTCTTC,CASSSLVAGAYNEQFF
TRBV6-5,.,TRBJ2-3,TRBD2,TGTGCCAGCAGCTACGCGACTAGCGGGAGTGGAGATACGCAGTATTTT,CASSYATSGSGDTQYF
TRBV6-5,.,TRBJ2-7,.,TGTGCCAGCAGTTGGCAAGACAGTAGCTCCTACGAGCAGTACTTC,CASSWQDSSSYEQYF
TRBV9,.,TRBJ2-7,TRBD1,TGTGCCAGCAGCGGCCGGGACAGGGGGCTGATGGTCGAGCAGTACTTC,CASSGRDRGLMVEQYF
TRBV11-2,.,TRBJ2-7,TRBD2,TGTGCCAGCACCGGCTGGGCTAGCGGGAGAGACGAGCAGTACTTC,CASTGWASGRDEQYF
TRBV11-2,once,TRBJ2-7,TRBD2,TGTGCCAGCAGCACCCTGACTAGCGGGAGCTCCTACGAGCAGTACTTC,CASSTLTSGSSYEQYF
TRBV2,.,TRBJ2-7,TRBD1,TGTGCCAGCAGTGTCGACAGGGAAATTAACCACGAGCAGTACTTC,CASSVDREINHEQYF